The rows below give T cell receptor beta chains drawn from one sample of a study of blood T cells in healthy people across ages. TCRdb called the 5' RACE reads again in MiXCR, with one record for every CDR3 protein. Of 550,000 to 600,000 distinct CDR3 sequences listed, 40% to 50% are singletons. The sample taken for sequencing was blood. The receptors were sampled from an elderly man in good health. CDR3s include the opening cysteine and the closing phenylalanine or tryptophan. The D gene is left open where the match is weak. Clone sizes are given selectively: once, few, many, or a class where the clone is expanded.

clone size: -; J gene: TRBJ1-1; D gene: TRBD1; V gene: TRBV6-6; CDR3 protein: CASSLRGTGGAGREAFF; CDR3 DNA: TGTGCCAGCAGTTTACGAGGCACAGGGGGCGCGGGCCGTGAAGCTTTCTTT
clone size: many; J gene: TRBJ2-1; D gene: TRBD2; V gene: TRBV7-9; CDR3 protein: CASRRGLAGGRSYNEQFF; CDR3 DNA: TGTGCCAGCAGGCGGGGACTAGCGGGGGGCCGCTCCTACAATGAGCAGTTCTTC
clone size: few; J gene: TRBJ2-1; D gene: -; V gene: TRBV20-1; CDR3 protein: CSARDLGNEQFF; CDR3 DNA: TGCAGTGCTAGAGACCTCGGGAATGAGCAGTTCTTC
clone size: -; J gene: TRBJ2-1; D gene: TRBD2; V gene: TRBV4-2; CDR3 protein: CASSRGLEPYNEQFF; CDR3 DNA: TGTGCCAGCAGCCGGGGACTAGAACCTTACAATGAGCAGTTCTTC
clone size: few; J gene: TRBJ2-3; D gene: TRBD2; V gene: TRBV4-3; CDR3 protein: CASSHSEWGGTDTQYF; CDR3 DNA: TGCGCCAGCAGCCATTCCGAATGGGGGGGGACAGATACGCAGTATTTT
clone size: -; J gene: TRBJ2-3; D gene: -; V gene: TRBV5-1; CDR3 protein: CASSTGSSTDTQYF; CDR3 DNA: TGCGCCAGCAGCACAGGGTCTAGCACAGATACGCAGTATTTT
clone size: -; J gene: TRBJ2-3; D gene: TRBD1; V gene: TRBV11-2; CDR3 protein: CASSRQGALGDTQYF; CDR3 DNA: TGTGCCAGCAGCCGACAGGGGGCGCTGGGAGATACGCAGTATTTT
clone size: few; J gene: TRBJ1-1; D gene: -; V gene: TRBV5-1; CDR3 protein: CASSFAGPNTEAFF; CDR3 DNA: TGCGCCAGCAGCTTCGCAGGCCCGAACACTGAAGCTTTCTTT
clone size: few; J gene: TRBJ1-6; D gene: TRBD1; V gene: TRBV20-1; CDR3 protein: CSARGQGARNSPLHF; CDR3 DNA: TGCAGTGCTAGAGGACAGGGGGCGCGGAATTCACCCCTCCACTTT
clone size: -; J gene: TRBJ2-2; D gene: TRBD2; V gene: TRBV9; CDR3 protein: CASSVAASGYANTGELFF; CDR3 DNA: TGTGCCAGCAGCGTAGCTGCTAGCGGGTACGCGAACACCGGGGAGCTGTTTTTT
clone size: -; J gene: TRBJ2-7; D gene: -; V gene: TRBV7-8; CDR3 protein: CASSSPWQDPYEQYF; CDR3 DNA: TGTGCCAGCAGCTCGCCGTGGCAGGACCCGTACGAGCAGTACTTC
clone size: -; J gene: TRBJ1-2; D gene: -; V gene: TRBV28; CDR3 protein: CASSLMGLNYGYTF; CDR3 DNA: TGTGCCAGCAGTTTGATGGGTCTTAACTATGGCTACACCTTC
clone size: few; J gene: TRBJ2-1; D gene: TRBD2; V gene: TRBV4-3; CDR3 protein: CASSHGLVREQFF; CDR3 DNA: TGCGCCAGCAGCCACGGACTAGTTCGTGAGCAGTTCTTC
clone size: few; J gene: TRBJ2-7; D gene: TRBD2; V gene: TRBV7-6; CDR3 protein: CASSLGAGSHEQYF; CDR3 DNA: TGTGCCAGCAGCTTAGGAGCGGGGTCCCACGAGCAGTACTTC
clone size: -; J gene: TRBJ2-3; D gene: TRBD1; V gene: TRBV7-3; CDR3 protein: CASSATDRETDTQYF; CDR3 DNA: TGTGCCAGCAGCGCAACGGACAGGGAGACAGATACGCAGTATTTT
clone size: once; J gene: TRBJ2-2; D gene: TRBD1; V gene: TRBV20-1; CDR3 protein: CSATRTGDTGELFF; CDR3 DNA: TGCAGTGCTACACGAACAGGGGACACCGGGGAGCTGTTTTTT
clone size: -; J gene: TRBJ2-4; D gene: TRBD2; V gene: TRBV20-1; CDR3 protein: CSARLAGGPGIQYF; CDR3 DNA: TGCAGTGCTAGACTAGCGGGGGGGCCAGGCATTCAGTACTTC
clone size: once; J gene: TRBJ1-2; D gene: -; V gene: TRBV3-1; CDR3 protein: CASSQEERNGYTF; CDR3 DNA: TGTGCCAGCAGCCAAGAGGAGAGGAACGGCTACACCTTC
clone size: -; J gene: TRBJ2-1; D gene: -; V gene: TRBV7-8; CDR3 protein: CASSLAFPPEGYEQFF; CDR3 DNA: TGTGCCAGCAGCTTAGCATTTCCCCCCGAGGGCTACGAGCAGTTCTTC
clone size: -; J gene: TRBJ2-1; D gene: -; V gene: TRBV9; CDR3 protein: CASSVGGGYSYNEQFF; CDR3 DNA: TGTGCCAGCAGCGTAGGGGGTGGTTACTCCTACAATGAGCAGTTCTTC
clone size: -; J gene: TRBJ2-7; D gene: TRBD2; V gene: TRBV4-3; CDR3 protein: CASSLGTSGSPYEQYF; CDR3 DNA: TGCGCCAGCAGCCTCGGGACTAGCGGATCGCCCTACGAGCAGTACTTC
clone size: many; J gene: TRBJ1-2; D gene: -; V gene: TRBV29-1; CDR3 protein: CSQDSYGYTF; CDR3 DNA: TGCAGCCAGGACAGTTATGGCTACACCTTC
clone size: -; J gene: TRBJ1-5; D gene: -; V gene: TRBV6-4; CDR3 protein: CASSGAVGQPQHF; CDR3 DNA: TGTGCCAGCAGTGGGGCAGTAGGTCAGCCCCAGCATTTT
clone size: -; J gene: TRBJ1-1; D gene: -; V gene: TRBV29-1; CDR3 protein: CSVEEVATEAFF; CDR3 DNA: TGCAGCGTTGAAGAAGTAGCCACTGAAGCTTTCTTT
clone size: few; J gene: TRBJ2-5; D gene: -; V gene: TRBV4-2; CDR3 protein: CASSRDLTGFNEQYF; CDR3 DNA: TGTGCCAGCAGCCGAGACTTGACGGGGTTCAACGAGCAGTATTTC
clone size: -; J gene: TRBJ1-1; D gene: -; V gene: TRBV6-5; CDR3 protein: CASQGYTEAFF; CDR3 DNA: TGTGCCAGCCAGGGGTACACTGAAGCTTTCTTT
clone size: -; J gene: TRBJ2-3; D gene: TRBD1; V gene: TRBV7-9; CDR3 protein: CASSLGGTGPVDTQYF; CDR3 DNA: TGTGCCAGCAGCTTAGGCGGGACAGGACCCGTCGATACGCAGTATTTT
clone size: -; J gene: TRBJ2-7; D gene: -; V gene: TRBV3-1; CDR3 protein: CASSQGGAGEQYF; CDR3 DNA: TGTGCCAGCAGCCAAGGTGGGGCGGGCGAGCAGTACTTC
clone size: -; J gene: TRBJ1-4; D gene: TRBD1; V gene: TRBV29-1; CDR3 protein: CSARQGGGEKLFF; CDR3 DNA: TGCAGCGCTAGACAGGGAGGGGGTGAAAAACTGTTTTTT
clone size: -; J gene: TRBJ2-4; D gene: TRBD1; V gene: TRBV6-4; CDR3 protein: CASTGGYTKNIQYF; CDR3 DNA: TGTGCCAGCACAGGGGGCTATACCAAAAACATTCAGTACTTC
clone size: few; J gene: TRBJ2-3; D gene: -; V gene: TRBV28; CDR3 protein: CASSLAGRGTDTQYF; CDR3 DNA: TGTGCCAGCAGTTTAGCGGGACGGGGCACAGATACGCAGTATTTT
clone size: once; J gene: TRBJ2-7; D gene: TRBD1; V gene: TRBV29-1; CDR3 protein: CSVEGGPSTGYEQYF; CDR3 DNA: TGCAGCGTTGAAGGGGGGCCATCGACAGGGTACGAGCAGTACTTC
clone size: many; J gene: TRBJ2-1; D gene: -; V gene: TRBV21-1; CDR3 protein: CARPQGTGSYEQFF; CDR3 DNA: TGTGCCAGGCCCCAAGGGACAGGGTCGTATGAGCAGTTCTTC
clone size: -; J gene: TRBJ2-3; D gene: -; V gene: TRBV10-3; CDR3 protein: CAISESSGDATDTQYF; CDR3 DNA: TGTGCCATCAGTGAGTCTAGCGGAGATGCCACAGATACGCAGTATTTT
clone size: -; J gene: TRBJ1-1; D gene: -; V gene: TRBV24-1; CDR3 protein: CATSDYPASRMNTEAFF; CDR3 DNA: TGTGCCACCAGTGATTACCCAGCATCCAGAATGAACACTGAAGCTTTCTTT
clone size: -; J gene: TRBJ2-3; D gene: -; V gene: TRBV6-4; CDR3 protein: CASSDSFTDTQYF; CDR3 DNA: TGTGCCAGCAGTGATAGCTTCACAGATACGCAGTATTTT
clone size: many; J gene: TRBJ1-2; D gene: TRBD1; V gene: TRBV6-6; CDR3 protein: CASNQQGYGYGYTF; CDR3 DNA: TGTGCCAGCAACCAACAGGGGTACGGCTATGGCTACACCTTC
clone size: few; J gene: TRBJ2-1; D gene: -; V gene: TRBV20-1; CDR3 protein: CSARGVTGRYEQFF; CDR3 DNA: TGCAGTGCTAGAGGCGTCACAGGGAGGTATGAGCAGTTCTTT
clone size: -; J gene: TRBJ2-7; D gene: TRBD2; V gene: TRBV7-2; CDR3 protein: CASSLDRLAGAYEQYF; CDR3 DNA: TGTGCCAGCAGCTTAGACCGGCTAGCGGGGGCCTACGAGCAGTACTTC
clone size: -; J gene: TRBJ2-5; D gene: -; V gene: TRBV30; CDR3 protein: CAWRVRGGFETQYF; CDR3 DNA: TGTGCCTGGAGGGTCAGGGGGGGGTTCGAGACCCAGTACTTC
clone size: few; J gene: TRBJ2-7; D gene: -; V gene: TRBV6-5; CDR3 protein: CASKVDPSSYEQYF; CDR3 DNA: TGTGCCAGCAAGGTGGACCCTTCCTCCTACGAGCAGTACTTC